The present entry profiles one TCR beta chain with its context. This clone appeared many times. Its antigen is currently not known. No base-level quality is on record; no much larger clone is a single base apart. Before undergoing thyroid surgery, none of the patients had been given any kind of treatment. Using T-cell receptor beta sequencing, the study looked back at clinical samples from patients collected from 2012 to 2018. From a lookup of the germline V gene (reference sequence), CDR1 and CDR2 are SEHNR and FQNEAQ. From its cysteine to its phenylalanine, the CDR3 spans 13 amino acids. The DNA shown is the 39-base CDR3, in frame from base 1. V loses 3 bases of germline sequence and J loses 6 bases, and the interval between the two ends is 10 bases. The data were obtained in a study of metastatic and nonmetastatic thyroid tumors (dated by TCRdb to 2020 to 2021). The study in broad terms: The researchers compared repertoires between peripheral blood samples and tumor or nodule tissue samples from patients with malignant or benign thyroid disease.

Results and caveats for the whole study, not just this receptor: TCR beta diversity was reported as significantly higher in malignant tumors than in benign nodules, in both blood and tumor samples.

Library prep was done by PCR. TCRdb records Illumina HiSeq 4000 as the sequencer. High-throughput sequencing was used to profile the CDR3 region of the TCR beta-chain in every patient. Per the original workflow: The researchers built a classifier to tell apart papillary thyroid cancer patients with distant metastasis, based on CDR3 differences among clinicopathological groups. The Shannon index was used to assess repertoire diversity, and the Morisita-Horn index was used to assess tumor-blood repertoire similarity. Starting from the raw public reads, TCRdb applied fastp trimming at Q25, assembled clones with MiXCR and retained in-frame beta chains. Clone size and V and J calls follow TCRdb, not the original study. The sample data list about 22,000 clones, and approximately 21% of these were observed just once. 10% to 15% of the sample goes to the ten largest clones.

The sequence is built from TRBV7-9 and TRBJ2-3, with a weak D call of TRBD1 (5 bases match). What was sequenced was blood. The clonotype was recovered from a male donor with papillary thyroid cancer or a benign thyroid nodule (not recorded which). Some clones in this sample may be carry-over from other donors' samples. This receptor has the CDR3 CASSFGAWDTQYF. The nucleotide sequence is given as TGTGCCAGCAGCTTTGGGGCATGGGATACGCAGTATTTT.